This record covers a single TCR beta chain. The sample comes from a study of regulatory T cells in long-lasting Graves disease. There are 15 residues in the CDR3. Trimming cost V 5 bases and J 0 bases, with 16 bases left between them. The germline gives CDR1 DFQATT, CDR2 SNEGSKA (reference sequence). Both iRepertoire HTBI primers and Arm-PCR of CDR3 regions were used to build the TCR beta libraries. TCRdb reanalysed the multiplex PCR reads using MiXCR and keeps one entry per CDR3 protein. This sample carries 550,000 to 700,000 distinct CDR3 sequences, approximately 16% of them seen once, and the ten largest clones take approximately 12%. Time point specified: newly diagnosed GD, antithyroid drugs for less than 3 months. With RNA extracted from PBMCs as input, the TCR library was made. This same sample was also part of a study on T cells in Graves' hyperthyroidism and ophthalmopathy.

The rearrangement joins TRBV20-1 to TRBJ1-1; D ambiguous. Specimen: peripheral blood mononuclear cells (PBMCs), collected at new diagnosis, from a patient treated with antithyroid drugs. The TCR originated in a man aged 18 to 29 with Graves disease. The DNA for the CDR3 is TGCAGTGCTGCTCCCGGGCAGACCATGAACACTGAAGCTTTCTTT. Translation gives CSAAPGQTMNTEAFF.